Following are 16 T cell receptor beta chains from one sample sequenced in a study of T-cell memory formation after mild COVID-19. TCRdb ran MiXCR on the 5' RACE reads and lists one entry per CDR3 protein. The sample consists of approximately 260,000 distinct CDR3 sequences, 16% of them appearing once. The material sequenced was PBMCs or a T cell subset sorted from them (not recorded which). The receptors stem from a man between 18 and 35 years old who had mild COVID-19 (a few samples of this study predate the infection). Cell type and time point are not known.

The chain joins TRBV27 to TRBJ1-2, with D maybe TRBD1 (5 bases). Germline values: CDR1 MNHEY, CDR2 SMNVEV (reference sequence). V dropped 4 bases and J dropped 2 bases, with 11 bases sitting between them. CDR3 length equals 14 residues. CDR3 coding DNA: TGTGCCAGCAGTTCACGCCGGGACAACTATGGCTACACCTTC. It translates to CASSSRRDNYGYTF.

This clonotype occurred a few times. The V and J genes are TRBV12-3 or TRBV12-4 and TRBJ2-3; no firm D call. The germline V and J ends were trimmed by 3 bases and 4 bases, with 8 bases remaining between them. This CDR3 comprises 13 residues. This CDR3 reads CASSFARSDTQYF. In nucleotides, the CDR3 is TGTGCCAGCAGTTTCGCTAGATCAGATACGCAGTATTTT.

This CDR3 is CAISPGQLREQYF. CDR3 bases: TGTGCCATCAGCCCGGGGCAATTGAGGGAGCAGTACTTC. This chain connects TRBV10-3 to TRBJ2-7; TRBD1 or TRBD2 may be the D gene (5 bases each). CDR3 length equals 13 residues. V dropped 6 bases and J dropped 7 bases, with 16 bases sitting between them. Germline V lookup: CDR1 ENHRY, CDR2 SYGVKD.

There are a few counts of this clonotype. The chain combines TRBV9 with TRBJ2-1; D perhaps matches TRBD1 (5 bases). Germline CDR1 and CDR2: SGDLS and YYNGEE. The CDR3 covers 17 residues. V dropped 0 bases and J dropped 9 bases, with 22 bases sitting between them. CDR3 loop: CASSVEGIGRSRGEQFF. The CDR3 DNA reads as TGTGCCAGCAGCGTAGAGGGTATAGGACGGTCTAGGGGTGAGCAGTTCTTC.

The V and J genes are TRBV12-3 or TRBV12-4 and TRBJ2-6; maybe TRBD1 (5 bases). With 3 bases removed from V and 4 bases from J, the gap between germline ends came to 13 bases. The CDR3 is 16 residues long. CDR3 in DNA: TGTGCCAGCAGTTTTCCAGGGATGAGAGGGGCCAACGTCCTGACTTTC. Its translation is CASSFPGMRGANVLTF.

This clonotype was recorded a few times. This rearrangement joins TRBV7-2 to TRBJ2-3, with 9 bases that match TRBD2. This CDR3 spans 14 amino acids. The trim removed 8 bases at V and 4 bases at J, leaving 7 bases unmatched. Germline V gene sequence: CDR1 SGHTA, CDR2 FQGNSA. The CDR3 region is CASPPRGGADTQYF. The CDR3 bases are TGTGCCAGCCCCCCCCGCGGGGGGGCAGATACGCAGTATTTT. The full variable domain, completed using reference TRBV7-2 and TRBJ2-3, is GAGVSQSPSNKVTEKGKDVELRCDPISGHTALYWYRQSLGQGLEFLIYFQGNSAPDKSGLPSDRFSAERTGGSVSTLTIQRTQQEDSAVYLCASPPRGGADTQYFGPGTRLTVL.

The gene calls are TRBV18 and TRBJ2-7; the D is unclear. The CDR3 spans 13 residues. Germline CDR1 and CDR2: KGHSH and LQKENI. V was shortened by 2 bases and J by 3 bases, with 8 bases between the two germline ends. The chain's CDR3 is CASSPGSNYEQYF. DNA for the CDR3: TGTGCCAGCTCACCAGGATCGAACTACGAGCAGTACTTC.

This clonotype has just a few counts. The chain carries TRBV4-1 and TRBJ1-1; a possible D gene is TRBD1 (6 bases). The ends were cut back, 7 bases at V and 1 base at J, with 10 bases in the middle. Per the germline V gene, CDR1 is MGHRA and CDR2 is YSYEKL. The CDR3 contains 13 residues. In DNA form, the CDR3 reads TGCGCCAGCAAAGGACAGCAGAACACTGAAGCTTTCTTT. Amino acids: CASKGQQNTEAFF.

This clonotype was observed at least ten times. This chain links TRBV20-1 with TRBJ2-5; D is possibly TRBD2 (6 bases). CDR1 and CDR2 (germline): DFQATT, SNEGSKA (reference sequence). V was pared by 0 bases and J by 2 bases, with 13 bases between. CDR3 length: 15 residues. The CDR3 region has the DNA TGCAGTGCTAGAGATAGGATAGCGGCGCAAGAGACCCAGTACTTC. It specifies CSARDRIAAQETQYF.

This clonotype was counted a few times. V is TRBV18 and J is TRBJ2-1; tentative D call: TRBD2 (5 bases). Per germline, CDR1 KGHSH and CDR2 LQKENI. V lost 3 bases and J 3 bases, leaving 9 bases between the germline ends. This CDR3 is 14 amino acids long. As DNA, the CDR3 is TGTGCCAGCTCACCCCCCAGCGGCTACAATGAGCAGTTCTTC. Protein: CASSPPSGYNEQFF.

This clonotype is labeled medium-sized (0.01 to 0.1%). The chain uses TRBV5-1 and TRBJ2-2; TRBD2 matches at 14 bases. The CDR3 is made up of 18 amino acids. Unmatched junction bases numbered 10, after V lost 4 bases and J lost 5 bases. CDR1 and CDR2 from the germline V gene are SGHRS and YFSETQ. DNA of the CDR3: TGCGCCAGCAGCCCCTTCGGGACTAGCGGGGGAGGAACCGGGGAGCTGTTTTTT. Translating it yields CASSPFGTSGGGTGELFF.

Regarding this clonotype: At one boundary the junction diverges from the germline segment, which might be a read error. This sequence joins TRBV5-1 and TRBJ2-1, with TRBD1 matching 8 bases. This CDR3 region has 15 residues. From germline, CDR1 is SGHRS and CDR2 YFSETQ. The CDR3 DNA reads TGCGCCAGCAGATTGGACAGGGAGAACTACAATGAGCAGTTCTTC. The encoded protein is CASRLDRENYNEQFF.

Only a few counts were recorded for this clonotype. The chain has TRBV4-3 and TRBJ1-5; D is ambiguous. Germline V gene lookup returns CDR1 LGHNA and CDR2 YSLEER. Trimming removed 0 bases at V and 7 bases at J, with 10 bases between. The CDR3 loop spans 14 amino acids. The CDR3 here is CASSQDWGGQPQHF. CDR3 DNA: TGCGCCAGCAGCCAAGATTGGGGTGGCCAGCCCCAGCATTTT.

This clonotype turned up a few times. This chain connects TRBV5-5 to TRBJ1-6; perhaps TRBD1 as D (5 bases). The CDR3 covers 16 residues. Germline CDR1 and CDR2: SGHKS and YYEKEE (reference sequence). V was shortened by 7 bases and J by 11 bases, with 25 bases between the two germline ends. The CDR3 DNA is TGTGCCAGCGCCCCTCAACCCGGGGCCCGTCTGCCACCCCTCCACTTT. Residues: CASAPQPGARLPPLHF. The entire variable domain, with the rest obtained from reference TRBV5-5 and TRBJ1-6, is as follows: DAGVTQSPTHLIKTRGQQVTLRCSPISGHKSVSWYQQVLGQGPQFIFQYYEKEERGRGNFPDRFSARQFPNYSSELNVNALLLGDSALYLCASAPQPGARLPPLHFGNGTRLTVT.

The chain recombines TRBV25-1 with TRBJ1-2, with TRBD1 identical over 8 bases. The CDR3 is 15 amino acids. CDR1 and CDR2 from the germline V gene are MGHDK and SYGVNS. Unmatched junction bases numbered 8, after V lost 5 bases and J lost 3 bases. The CDR3 loop is CASSTTGAAYYGYTF. Here the CDR3 DNA reads TGTGCCAGCAGTACGACAGGGGCAGCCTACTATGGCTACACCTTC.

This clonotype has a handful of counts. This chain connects TRBV6-5 to TRBJ2-3, with 12 nucleotides matching TRBD2. The germline CDR1 and CDR2 sequences are MNHEY and SVGAGI. V shed 6 bases, J shed 4 bases, and the junction held 11 bases outside the gene matches. This CDR3 spans 17 amino acids. The CDR3 bases are TGTGCCAGCAGGGAGCTAGCGGGGGGGCCGGTGGCAGATACGCAGTATTTT. This translates into CASRELAGGPVADTQYF.